This TCR beta chain was captured by sequencing in a study of T cell responses to AZD1222 COVID-19 vaccine. Whole-study findings and limits: Spike as a whole was targeted by vaccine-associated CD4 TCRs, dominant at 160-218 and 743-854.

With respect to this clone: Its antigen is unknown. Other DNA sequences within the sample encode an identical CDR3.

CDR1 LNHDA and CDR2 SQIVND come from the germline V gene (reference sequence). Deletions cut 2 bases from V and 0 bases from J, with 5 bases between. This CDR3 has 14 amino acids. Only in-frame clones appear in the TCRdb table, and some are missing; sequencing was by immunoSEQ multiplex PCR. Of under 200,000 clones in the sample, 90% to 95% were seen once. This TCR was sampled from an adult in good health. The V call is TRBV19, the J call TRBJ1-5; D not resolved. The source was peripheral blood, collected on day 0 of AZD1222 vaccination. The CDR3: CASSINHSNQPQHF. For the CDR3, the DNA is TGTGCCAGTAGTATAAATCATAGCAATCAGCCCCAGCATTTT.